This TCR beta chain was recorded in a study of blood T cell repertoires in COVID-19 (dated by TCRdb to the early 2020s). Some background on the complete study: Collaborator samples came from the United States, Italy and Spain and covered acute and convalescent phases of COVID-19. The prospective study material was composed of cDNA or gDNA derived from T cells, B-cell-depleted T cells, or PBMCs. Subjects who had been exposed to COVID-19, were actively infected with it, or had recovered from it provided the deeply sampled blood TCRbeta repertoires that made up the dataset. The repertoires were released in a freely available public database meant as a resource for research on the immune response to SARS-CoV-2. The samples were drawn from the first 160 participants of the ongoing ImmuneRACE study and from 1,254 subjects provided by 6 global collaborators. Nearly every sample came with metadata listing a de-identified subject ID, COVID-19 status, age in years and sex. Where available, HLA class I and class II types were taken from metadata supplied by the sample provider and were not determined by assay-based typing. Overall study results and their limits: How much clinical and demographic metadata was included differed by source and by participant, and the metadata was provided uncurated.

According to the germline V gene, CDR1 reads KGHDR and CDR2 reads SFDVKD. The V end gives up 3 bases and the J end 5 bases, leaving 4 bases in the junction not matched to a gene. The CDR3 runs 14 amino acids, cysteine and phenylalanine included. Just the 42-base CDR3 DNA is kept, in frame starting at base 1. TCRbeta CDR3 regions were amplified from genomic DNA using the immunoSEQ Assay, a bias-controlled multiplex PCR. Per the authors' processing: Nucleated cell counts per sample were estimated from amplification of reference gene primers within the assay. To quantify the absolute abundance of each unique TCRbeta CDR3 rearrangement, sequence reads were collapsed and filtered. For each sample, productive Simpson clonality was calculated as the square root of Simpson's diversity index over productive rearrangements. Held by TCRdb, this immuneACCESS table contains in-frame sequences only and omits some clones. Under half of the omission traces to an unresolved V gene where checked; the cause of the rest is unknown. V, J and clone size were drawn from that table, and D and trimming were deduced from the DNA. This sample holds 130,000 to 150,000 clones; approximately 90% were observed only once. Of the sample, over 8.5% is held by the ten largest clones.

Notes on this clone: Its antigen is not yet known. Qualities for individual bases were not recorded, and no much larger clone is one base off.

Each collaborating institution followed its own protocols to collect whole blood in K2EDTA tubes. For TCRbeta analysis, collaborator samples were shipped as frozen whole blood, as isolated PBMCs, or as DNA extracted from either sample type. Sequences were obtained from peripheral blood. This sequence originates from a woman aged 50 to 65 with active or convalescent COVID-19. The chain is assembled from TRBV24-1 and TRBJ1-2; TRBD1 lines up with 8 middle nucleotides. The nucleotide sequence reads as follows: TGTGCCACCAGTGATCACCAGGGGGCGTATGGCTACACCTTC. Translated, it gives CATSDHQGAYGYTF.